Listed below are T cell receptor beta chains from one sample, sequenced in a study of blood T cell repertoires in COVID-19. The repertoire was sequenced with immunoSEQ multiplex PCR; TCRdb's copy has only in-frame clones and lacks some. The data contain about 99,000 clones, approximately 88% of them singletons. Sequences were obtained from peripheral blood. The receptors here all came from a woman aged 55 to 70 with acute or convalescent COVID-19. CDR3s include the opening cysteine and the closing phenylalanine or tryptophan. The D gene is left open where the match is weak. Clone size is given for some rows only: seen once, a few or many times, or a class if the clone is expanded.

TRBJ1-1 TRBV5-1 once NA CASSPPTGRNTEAFF TGCGCCAGCAGCCCACCGACAGGTCGGAACACTGAAGCTTTCTTT
TRBJ1-5 TRBV5-1 NA NA CASSLGGTDSNQPQHF TGCGCCAGCAGCTTGGGCGGGACGGATAGCAATCAGCCCCAGCATTTT
TRBJ1-6 TRBV19 NA TRBD1 CASTRTGPNSPLHF TGTGCCAGTACCCGGACAGGGCCTAATTCACCCCTCCACTTT
TRBJ1-1 TRBV9 NA NA CASSVGQINTEAFF TGTGCCAGCAGCGTAGGACAGATCAACACTGAAGCTTTCTTT
TRBJ2-7 TRBV6-5 few TRBD2 CASRGLAGESVGQYF TGTGCCAGCAGGGGGCTAGCGGGAGAAAGTGTTGGGCAGTACTTC
TRBJ1-1 TRBV20-1 NA NA CSGRDTEAFF TGCAGTGGCCGGGACACTGAAGCTTTCTTT
TRBJ1-2 TRBV29-1 NA NA CSVEGGGYGYTF TGCAGCGTTGAAGGAGGCGGCTATGGCTACACCTTC
TRBJ2-1 TRBV5-1 NA NA CASSLSGSPYNEQFF TGCGCCAGCAGCTTGTCAGGGTCCCCCTACAATGAGCAGTTCTTC
TRBJ1-1 TRBV16 NA NA CASSQSRTGYAEAFF TGTGCCAGCAGTCAGAGTCGTACAGGCTATGCTGAAGCTTTCTTT
TRBJ2-7 TRBV2 NA NA CASRFRGTSFEQYF TGTGCCAGCAGGTTTAGGGGGACCTCGTTCGAGCAGTACTTC
TRBJ2-1 TRBV5-1 NA NA CASSLTPGDYNEQFF TGCGCCAGCAGCTTAACGCCCGGGGACTACAATGAGCAGTTCTTC
TRBJ1-1 TRBV18 once TRBD1 CASSPGRTGNTEAFF TGTGCCAGCTCACCAGGTCGGACAGGAAACACTGAAGCTTTCTTT
TRBJ1-2 TRBV9 NA NA CASSPPVDSGYGYTF TGTGCCAGCAGCCCCCCGGTGGACAGCGGCTATGGCTACACCTTC
TRBJ2-1 TRBV24-1 NA TRBD2 CATSEALAGVGYNEQFF TGTGCCACCAGTGAAGCGCTAGCGGGAGTAGGGTACAATGAGCAGTTCTTC
TRBJ2-1 TRBV6-5 NA TRBD2 CATNPSGSGNEQFF TGTGCCACCAACCCTAGCGGGAGCGGGAATGAGCAGTTCTTC
TRBJ1-4 TRBV6-5 NA NA CASSRTVSSEKLFF TGTGCCAGCAGTCGGACAGTTTCGAGTGAAAAACTGTTTTTT
TRBJ2-1 TRBV5-1 NA NA CASSWESSYNEQFF TGCGCCAGCAGCTGGGAGTCCTCCTACAATGAGCAGTTCTTC
TRBJ1-2 TRBV19 NA NA CASRRAGIYGYTF TGTGCCAGTAGGAGGGCGGGGATCTATGGCTACACCTTC
TRBJ2-1 TRBV3-1/TRBV3-2 NA TRBD1 CASSVRTGALSSYNEQFF TGTGCCAGCAGCGTTAGGACAGGGGCCCTTAGCTCCTACAATGAGCAGTTCTTC
TRBJ2-2 TRBV11-3 few NA CASSLDFTGELFF TGTGCCAGCAGCCTCGACTTCACCGGGGAGCTGTTTTTT
TRBJ1-4 TRBV6-1 NA NA CASSERSGATNEKLFF TGTGCCAGCAGTGAAAGGTCAGGGGCAACTAATGAAAAACTGTTTTTT
TRBJ1-1 TRBV6-5 NA NA CASSRLTEAFF TGTGCCAGCTCGAGACTCACTGAAGCTTTCTTT
TRBJ2-2 TRBV7-9 NA TRBD1 CASSSQGDTGELFF TGTGCCAGCAGCTCCCAGGGGGACACCGGGGAGCTGTTTTTT
TRBJ1-4 TRBV6-5 NA NA CASSPRGGLLEKLFF TGTGCCAGCAGCCCCCGGGGGGGGCTCCTTGAAAAACTGTTTTTT
TRBJ1-6 TRBV5-1 NA NA CASSLEQGGSPLHF TGCGCCAGCAGCTTGGAACAGGGCGGATCACCCCTCCACTTT
TRBJ2-1 TRBV4-1 few NA CASSQEGSGSNEQFF TGCGCCAGCAGCCAAGAAGGGTCGGGATCCAATGAGCAGTTCTTC
TRBJ2-1 TRBV5-1 once TRBD2 CASSSRTSGMREQFF TGCGCCAGCAGCTCCCGGACTAGCGGGATGAGGGAGCAGTTCTTC
TRBJ1-5 TRBV28 NA NA CASSPDPRGSNQPQHF TGTGCCAGCAGTCCGGACCCCAGGGGAAGCAATCAGCCCCAGCATTTT
TRBJ1-3 TRBV7-9 NA NA CASSLDAATGNTIYF TGTGCCAGCAGCTTAGATGCGGCAACTGGAAACACCATATATTTT
TRBJ1-5 TRBV2 NA TRBD1 CASRQTGVQPQHF TGTGCCAGCAGGCAGACAGGGGTGCAGCCCCAGCATTTT
TRBJ1-4 TRBV6-5 NA TRBD1 CASSYSGQGNEKLFF TGTGCCAGCAGTTACTCGGGACAGGGTAATGAAAAACTGTTTTTT
TRBJ2-1 TRBV19 NA TRBD1 CASRPPGQGATNEQFF TGTGCCAGTAGGCCACCGGGACAGGGGGCGACCAATGAGCAGTTCTTC